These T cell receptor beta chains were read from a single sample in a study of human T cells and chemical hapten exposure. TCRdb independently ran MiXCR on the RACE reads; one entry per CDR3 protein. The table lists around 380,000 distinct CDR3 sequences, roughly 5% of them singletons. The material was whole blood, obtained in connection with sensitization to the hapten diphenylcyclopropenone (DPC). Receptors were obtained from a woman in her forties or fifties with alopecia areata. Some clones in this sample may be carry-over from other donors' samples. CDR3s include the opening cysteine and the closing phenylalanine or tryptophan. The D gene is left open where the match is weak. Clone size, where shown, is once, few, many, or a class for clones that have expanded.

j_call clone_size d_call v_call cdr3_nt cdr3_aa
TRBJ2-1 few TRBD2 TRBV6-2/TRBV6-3 TGTGCCAGCAGATACAGCACTAGCGGGACCTACAATGAGCAGTTCTTC CASRYSTSGTYNEQFF
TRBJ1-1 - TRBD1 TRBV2 TGTGCCAGCAGTGCCAGAGACAGGGGGGCTTTCTTT CASSARDRGAFF
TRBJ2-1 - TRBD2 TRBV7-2 TGTGCCAGCAGCCTCCAGCCGACGGGGGGGCGCAATGAGCAGTTCTTC CASSLQPTGGRNEQFF
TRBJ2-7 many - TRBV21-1 TGTGCCAGCAGCAAAGTTGCGTCAGGGGGAGCCTACGAGCAGTACTTC CASSKVASGGAYEQYF
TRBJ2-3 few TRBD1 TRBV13 TGTGCCAGCAGCTCCGAAAGGGGGCCGGACACAGATACGCAGTATTTT CASSSERGPDTDTQYF
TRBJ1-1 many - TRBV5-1 TGCGCCAGCAGCCAACCCGACAAGAACACTGAAGCTTTCTTT CASSQPDKNTEAFF
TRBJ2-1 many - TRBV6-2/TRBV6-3 TGTGCCAGCAGTTACTCGATGGGATTGGCCACTGTGAATGAGCAGTTCTTC CASSYSMGLATVNEQFF
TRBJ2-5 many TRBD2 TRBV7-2 TGTGCCAGCAGCTTAGGAAGCGGGATCGAAGAGACCCAGTACTTC CASSLGSGIEETQYF
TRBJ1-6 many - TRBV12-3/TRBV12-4 TGTGCCAGCAGTCCCCAGGGCAGCTATAATTCACCCCTCCACTTT CASSPQGSYNSPLHF
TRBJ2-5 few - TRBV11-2 TGTGCCAGCAGCTCCACAGGGATTCCAGAGACCCAGTACTTC CASSSTGIPETQYF
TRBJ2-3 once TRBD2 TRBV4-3 TGCGCCAGCAGCCAAGATCGAGGACTAGCACACACAGATACGCAGTATTTT CASSQDRGLAHTDTQYF
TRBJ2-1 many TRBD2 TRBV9 TGTGCCAGCAGCGCCCGACTAGCGGGGGACAATGAGCAGTTCTTC CASSARLAGDNEQFF
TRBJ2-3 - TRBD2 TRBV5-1 TGCGCCAGCAGCTTGGACGTCAGCGGGGGGGCAACAGATACGCAGTATTTT CASSLDVSGGATDTQYF
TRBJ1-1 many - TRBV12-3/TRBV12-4 TGTGCCAGCAGTTTAACGGGGCCGAACACTGAAGCTTTCTTT CASSLTGPNTEAFF
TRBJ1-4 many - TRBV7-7 TGTGCCAGCAGCTTAGTCTCGGGGGCTAATGAAAAACTGTTTTTT CASSLVSGANEKLFF
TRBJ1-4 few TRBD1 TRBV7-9 TGTGCCAGCAGCTTCGGACCGACAGGGACAGGAGAAAAACTGTTTTTT CASSFGPTGTGEKLFF
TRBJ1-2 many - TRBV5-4 TGTGCCAGCAGCCTGCAGGCCGGAGACTATGGCTACACCTTC CASSLQAGDYGYTF
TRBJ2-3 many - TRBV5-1 TGCGCCAGCGGGGAAGATACGCAGTATTTT CASGEDTQYF
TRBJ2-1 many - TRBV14 TGTGCCAGCAGCCAAGAGAGGGGCGATGAGCAGTTCTTC CASSQERGDEQFF
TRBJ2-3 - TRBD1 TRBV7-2 TGTGCCAGCAGCCAATCATCAGGGGGTTATACGCAGTATTTT CASSQSSGGYTQYF
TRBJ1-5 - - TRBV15 TGTGCCACCAGCAACCGGCCCACAGTGTATAGCAATCAGCCCCAGCATTTT CATSNRPTVYSNQPQHF
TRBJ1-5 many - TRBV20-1 TGCAGTGCTAGAGAAGGGGGGTATAGCAATCAGCCCCAGCATTTT CSAREGGYSNQPQHF
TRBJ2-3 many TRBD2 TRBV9 TGTGCCAGCGGGTCTAGCGGCGTTACAGATACGCAGTATTTT CASGSSGVTDTQYF
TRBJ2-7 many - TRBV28 TGTGCCAGCAGTTTCCGAACTTTCCCCTCCTACGAGCAGTACTTC CASSFRTFPSYEQYF
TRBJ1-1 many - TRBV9 TGTGCCAGCAGCGTAGGGCGGAGCGGGACTGAAGCTTTCTTT CASSVGRSGTEAFF
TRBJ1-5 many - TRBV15 TGTGCCACCAGCAGCCGGGACACCCATAGCAATCAGCCCCAGCATTTT CATSSRDTHSNQPQHF